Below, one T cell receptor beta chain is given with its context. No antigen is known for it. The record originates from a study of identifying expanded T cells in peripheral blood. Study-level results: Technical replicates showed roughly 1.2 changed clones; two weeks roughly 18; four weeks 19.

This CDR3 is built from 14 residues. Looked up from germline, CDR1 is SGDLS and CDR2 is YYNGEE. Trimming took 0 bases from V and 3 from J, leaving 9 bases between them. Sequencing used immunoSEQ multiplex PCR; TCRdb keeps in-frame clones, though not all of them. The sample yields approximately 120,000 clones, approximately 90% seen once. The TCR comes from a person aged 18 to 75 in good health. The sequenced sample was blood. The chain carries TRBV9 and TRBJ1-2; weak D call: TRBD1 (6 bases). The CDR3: CASSVDREDYGYTF. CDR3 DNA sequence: TGTGCCAGCAGCGTAGACAGGGAAGACTATGGCTACACCTTC.